A single sample gave rise to the 18 T cell receptor beta chains below, sequenced in a study of Ad26.COV2.S vaccination and SARS-CoV-2 variants. Treatment meaning: around 19 received Ad26.COV2.S at low or high dose, single or two shots; roughly five received placebo; per-sample allocation not given. Sampling took place 63 days after the first vaccine or placebo injection. Repertoires were generated with immunoSEQ multiplex PCR, while TCRdb's copy carries only in-frame clones and drops some. The sample shows about 480,000 clones, roughly 87% of them seen only once. The sequenced sample was peripheral blood, obtained in a trial of Ad26.COV2.S vaccine versus placebo. All receptors derive from a person between 18 and 60 years old who received the Ad26.COV2.S COVID-19 vaccine or a placebo.

This rearrangement joins TRBV20-1 to TRBJ2-7; TRBD1 aligns across 8 bases. Trimming took 3 bases from V and 2 from J; bases not matched to a gene: 27. Germline V gives CDR1 DFQATT, CDR2 SNEGSKA (reference sequence). This CDR3 comprises 21 residues. The CDR3 here is CSASMGANPGQGIKWAYEQYF. As DNA, the CDR3 is TGCAGTGCTAGTATGGGGGCGAACCCAGGACAGGGAATAAAGTGGGCCTACGAGCAGTACTTC.

This clone was found a few times. This chain connects TRBV3-1 (or the pseudogene TRBV3-2) to TRBJ2-3, with a possible D match to TRBD2 (5 bases). The CDR3 totals 14 residues. V lost 1 base, J lost 5 bases, and 10 bases lay in between. The germline V gene encodes CDR1 LGHDT and CDR2 YNNKEL (reference sequence). CDR3 coding DNA: TGTGCCAGCAGCCAAGCTGCGGCGGGAGATACGCAGTATTTT. Translation: CASSQAAAGDTQYF.

The V and J genes are TRBV6-6 and TRBJ2-2; 8 bases agree with TRBD2. The CDR3 covers 15 residues. Germline CDR1 MNHNY, CDR2 SVGAGI (reference sequence). V lost 7 bases and J lost 4; bases outside the gene matches: 8. CDR3: CASTVRGGSTGELFF. The CDR3 DNA follows: TGTGCCAGCACCGTACGGGGGGGGTCCACCGGGGAGCTGTTTTTT.

The V and J genes are TRBV29-1 and TRBJ1-4; possible D gene TRBD1, 5 bases. The CDR3 spans 13 residues. Trimming removed 4 bases from V and 8 bases from J, with 14 bases in between. The germline gives CDR1 SQVTM, CDR2 ANQGSEA. CDR3: CSVGRGPGEKLFF. CDR3 nucleotides: TGCAGCGTTGGGCGGGGCCCAGGGGAAAAACTGTTTTTT.

The gene calls are TRBV20-1 and TRBJ2-4, with D possibly being TRBD2 (5 bases). This CDR3 is 14 amino acids long. V lost 3 bases and J lost 1, with 10 bases in between. Germline loops: CDR1 DFQATT, CDR2 SNEGSKA (reference sequence). Here the CDR3 reads CSASSGVAKNIQYF. Here the CDR3 DNA reads TGCAGTGCTAGTTCCGGGGTTGCCAAAAACATTCAGTACTTC.

CDR3 nucleotides: TGTGCCAGCAGCCTCAGGGGGACTTTTAATGGCTACACCTTC. It yields the protein CASSLRGTFNGYTF. The rearrangement uses TRBV28 and TRBJ1-2; 7 bases map to TRBD1. Germline V gene sequence: CDR1 MDHEN, CDR2 SYDVKM. This CDR3 has 14 amino acids. The V gene end was trimmed by 6 bases and the J gene end by 6 bases; junction bases not matched to a gene: 10.

The chain recombines TRBV14 with TRBJ1-2; D gene ambiguous. This CDR3 is 15 amino acids long. Trimming cost V 0 bases and J 4 bases, with 12 bases left between them. CDR1 SGHDN and CDR2 FVKESK come from the germline V gene. The CDR3 bases are TGTGCCAGCAGCCAAGACGCTCGACTGGGCTATGGCTACACCTTC. Its translation is CASSQDARLGYGYTF. Based on the CDR3 plus reference TRBV14 and TRBJ1-2, the full variable domain is EAGVTQFPSHSVIEKGQTVTLRCDPISGHDNLYWYRRVMGKEIKFLLHFVKESKQDESGMPNNRFLAERTGGTYSTLKVQPAELEDSGVYFCASSQDARLGYGYTFGSGTRLTVV.

This clone was detected a few times. The gene calls are TRBV6-1 and TRBJ2-2; D unresolved. Germline values: CDR1 MNHNS, CDR2 SASEGT. Trimming left V 2 bases short and J 5 bases short, with 6 bases between. The CDR3 totals 13 residues. CDR3 sequence reads: CASSEQRTGELFF. CDR3 sequence (DNA): TGTGCCAGCAGTGAACAGAGAACCGGGGAGCTGTTTTTT.

The CDR3 reads CASSFGQGAERNSPLHF. CDR3 coding DNA: TGTGCCAGCAGCTTCGGACAGGGGGCGGAAAGAAATTCACCCCTCCACTTT. V gene TRBV5-8 combines with J gene TRBJ1-6, with 11 bases identical to TRBD1. Germline V gene data show CDR1 as SGHTS and CDR2 as YDEGEE. This CDR3 has 17 amino acids. With V trimmed by 2 bases and J by 7 bases, 8 bases remained unmatched.

The rearrangement links TRBV4-2 to TRBJ2-7, with TRBD2 matching over 8 bases. The CDR3 consists of 16 residues. Germline V gives CDR1 LGHNA, CDR2 YNFKEQ. With V trimmed by 2 bases and J by 6 bases, 12 bases remained unmatched. This chain's CDR3 is CASSQSAAGGIGEQYF. CDR3 coding DNA: TGTGCCAGCAGCCAATCCGCCGCGGGGGGCATAGGCGAGCAGTACTTC.

The rearrangement uses TRBV5-1 and TRBJ2-1, with 15 bases fitting TRBD2. The CDR3 loop spans 20 amino acids. J was trimmed by 8 bases and V by 4 bases; bases with no gene match: 19. The germline V gene encodes CDR1 SGHRS and CDR2 YFSETQ. The CDR3 region is CASSQTPGLAGGPGGHEQFF. CDR3 nucleotide sequence: TGCGCCAGCAGCCAGACCCCGGGACTAGCGGGAGGACCGGGAGGCCATGAGCAGTTCTTC.

The gene calls are TRBV5-1 and TRBJ2-1; TRBD2 matches at 7 bases. J lost 5 bases, V lost 3 bases, and 11 bases had no gene match. The CDR3 spans 16 residues. Per the germline V gene, CDR1 is SGHRS and CDR2 is YFSETQ. The DNA of the CDR3 is TGCGCCAGCAGCTCCTATACCGGGACTACAAACAATGAGCAGTTCTTC. It encodes CASSSYTGTTNNEQFF.

The chain couples TRBV6-5 to TRBJ1-2; D call uncertain. Between the trimmed V and J ends, which lost 9 bases and 2 bases, there was a span of 16 bases. Germline V gene sequence: CDR1 MNHEY, CDR2 SVGAGI. This CDR3 is 14 amino acids long. Written as DNA, the CDR3 is TGTGCCAGTGGGTCTCCCCCCCCGAACTATGGCTACACCTTC. Translation: CASGSPPPNYGYTF.

The chain combines TRBV28 with TRBJ1-2; D is unclear. CDR3 length: 10 residues. Trimming took off 6 bases at V and 10 bases at J, with 9 bases between the two ends. Germline loops: CDR1 MDHEN, CDR2 SYDVKM. The CDR3 protein is CASRGSLYTF. The DNA of the CDR3 is TGTGCCAGCAGAGGGTCCCTCTACACCTTC.

The chain is built from TRBV19 and TRBJ2-7; possibly TRBD2 for D (6 bases). V dropped 5 bases and J dropped 9 bases, with 17 bases sitting between them. Germline values: CDR1 LNHDA, CDR2 SQIVND (reference sequence). This CDR3 is built from 13 residues. CDR3 protein: CASSSRWDSGQYF. The CDR3 region has the DNA TGTGCCAGTAGTTCCAGGTGGGACTCCGGGCAGTACTTC.

There are a few counts of this clone. The chain uses TRBV29-1 and TRBJ1-1; D may be TRBD1 (5 bases). The CDR3 totals 13 residues. CDR1 and CDR2 from the germline V gene are SQVTM and ANQGSEA. CDR3 coding DNA: TGCAGTGCCTTTGGAGGGGAAGAGACTGAAGCTTTCTTT. Translated: CSAFGGEETEAFF.

This rearrangement joins TRBV7-3 to TRBJ2-7; D may be TRBD1 (6 bases). The CDR3 loop spans 13 amino acids. Trimming left V 5 bases short and J 3 bases short, with 11 bases between. The germline V gene has CDR1 SGHTA and CDR2 FQGTGA. DNA for the CDR3: TGTGCCAGCAGCAGGGGGTGGGGCTACGAGCAGTACTTC. As protein: CASSRGWGYEQYF.

This clone has only one observation. The chain has TRBV27 and TRBJ1-5; D is possibly TRBD1 (6 bases). Trimming removed 3 bases from V and 5 bases from J, with 11 bases in between. This CDR3 spans 14 amino acids. Germline loops: CDR1 MNHEY, CDR2 SMNVEV (reference sequence). Here the CDR3 reads CASSFGTPYQPQHF. The CDR3 nucleotides read TGTGCCAGCAGTTTCGGGACACCCTATCAGCCCCAGCATTTT.